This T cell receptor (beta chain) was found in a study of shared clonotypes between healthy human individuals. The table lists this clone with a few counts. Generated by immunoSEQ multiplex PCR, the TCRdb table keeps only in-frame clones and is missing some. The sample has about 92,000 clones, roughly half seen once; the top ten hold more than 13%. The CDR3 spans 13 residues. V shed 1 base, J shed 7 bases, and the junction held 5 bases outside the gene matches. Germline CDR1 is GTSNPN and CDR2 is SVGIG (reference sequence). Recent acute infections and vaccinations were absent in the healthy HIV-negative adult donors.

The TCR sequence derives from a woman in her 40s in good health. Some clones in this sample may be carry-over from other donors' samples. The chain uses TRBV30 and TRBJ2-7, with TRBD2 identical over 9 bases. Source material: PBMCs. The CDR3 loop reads CAWSEGLAMEQYF. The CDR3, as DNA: TGTGCCTGGAGTGAGGGACTAGCTATGGAGCAGTACTTC.